The following is a T cell receptor (beta chain) sequence with its context. The antigen remains unidentified. This sample is drawn from a study of cytomegalovirus exposure and HLA in healthy donors. As for the study in general: There were 75 million to 95 million unique TCRs (from HLA-typed donors) in an early data release. Study results and caveats: Overall, around 150 TCR beta chains were annotated as cytomegalovirus-associated.

13 Jbeta primers and 60 Vbeta primers were used for the PCR. Profiled with immunoSEQ multiplex PCR; TCRdb holds only in-frame clones, not every one. The sample consists of roughly 120,000 clones, roughly 78% of them appearing once. The CDR3 runs 14 residues. V dropped 3 bases and J dropped 2; count of bases not matched to a gene: 4. Looked up from germline, CDR1 is SGHRS and CDR2 is YFSETQ. The clonotype originates from a male donor in good health and CMV-seronegative. This chain connects TRBV5-1 to TRBJ1-2, with TRBD1 identical over 7 bases. Sample: PBMCs. The CDR3 sequence is CASSSGQKNYGYTF. The DNA of the CDR3 is TGCGCCAGCAGCTCGGGACAGAAAAACTATGGCTACACCTTC.